The 14 T cell receptor beta chains reported below all come from one sample, sequenced in a study of cytomegalovirus exposure and HLA in healthy donors. The study ran its PCR with 60 Vbeta and 13 Jbeta primers. Produced via immunoSEQ multiplex PCR; TCRdb's table is partial and in-frame only. The sample holds 150,000 to 200,000 clones, 77% seen once. The sequencing sample was made of PBMCs. These receptors originate from a woman between 25 and 40 years old in good health and CMV-seronegative.

This clone is a singleton in its sample. The rearrangement links TRBV27 to TRBJ1-6; 9 nucleotides align to TRBD1. The CDR3 is made up of 17 amino acids. J lost 2 bases, V lost 5 bases, and 7 bases had no gene match. Germline values: CDR1 MNHEY, CDR2 SMNVEV (reference sequence). CDR3 coding DNA: TGTGCCAGCAGTCCGTACAGGGGGCGCCCCTATAATTCACCCCTCCACTTT. This codes for CASSPYRGRPYNSPLHF.

The rearrangement uses TRBV2 and TRBJ1-1; 8 nucleotides align to TRBD1. Germline CDR1 is SNHLY and CDR2 is FYNNEI. CDR3 length equals 14 residues. J lost 7 bases, V lost 5 bases, and 9 bases had no gene match. As DNA, the CDR3 is TGTGCCAGCAGTACATTACCGGGACAGGATGAAGCTTTCTTT. Protein: CASSTLPGQDEAFF.

V gene TRBV5-5 combines with J gene TRBJ2-7; TRBD1 agrees at 9 bases. The CDR3 has 16 amino acids. Germline V lookup: CDR1 SGHKS, CDR2 YYEKEE (reference sequence). V lost 1 base to trimming and J lost 1 base; unmatched junction nucleotides: 6. The CDR3, as DNA: TGTGCCAGCAGCTTGCCCCGGGACAGGGAATCCTACGAGCAGTACTTC. Protein product: CASSLPRDRESYEQYF.

V gene TRBV4-1 combines with J gene TRBJ1-5; 8 nucleotides align to TRBD1. The trim removed 8 bases at V and 0 bases at J, leaving 12 bases unmatched. Looked up from germline, CDR1 is MGHRA and CDR2 is YSYEKL. The CDR3 is 17 residues long. The CDR3 nucleotides read TGCGCCAGCGAAGCAAACAGGGGGACCGATAGCAATCAGCCCCAGCATTTT. Protein: CASEANRGTDSNQPQHF.

The chain uses TRBV30 and TRBJ1-6, with D uncertain. The germline gives CDR1 GTSNPN, CDR2 SVGIG (reference sequence). CDR3 length: 15 residues. The ends were cut back, 3 bases at V and 6 bases at J, with 15 bases in the middle. The CDR3 reads CAWSRDGRVNSPLHF. The CDR3 region has the DNA TGTGCCTGGAGCCGAGACGGCCGGGTTAATTCACCCCTCCACTTT. Supplemented by reference TRBV30 and TRBJ1-6, the full variable domain reads SQTIHQWPATLVQPVGSPLSLECTVEGTSNPNLYWYRQAAGRGLQLLFYSVGIGQISSEVPQNLSASRPQDRQFILSSKKLLLSDSGFYLCAWSRDGRVNSPLHFGNGTRLTVT.

The V call is TRBV7-2, the J call TRBJ1-3; D is undetermined. V lost 5 bases and J 4 bases, leaving 15 bases between the germline ends. Germline V gives CDR1 SGHTA, CDR2 FQGNSA. This CDR3 spans 15 amino acids. CDR3 nucleotides: TGTGCCAGCAGCCCCCCGAATCAGCGCGGAAACACCATATATTTT. Its translation is CASSPPNQRGNTIYF. Filled out from reference TRBV7-2 and TRBJ1-3, the complete variable domain reads GAGVSQSPSNKVTEKGKDVELRCDPISGHTALYWYRQSLGQGLEFLIYFQGNSAPDKSGLPSDRFSAERTGGSVSTLTIQRTQQEDSAVYLCASSPPNQRGNTIYFGEGSWLTVV.

This rearrangement joins TRBV5-4 to TRBJ1-2; the match to TRBD1 covers 9 bases. V trimming: 2 bases; J trimming: 6 bases; junction bases outside the gene matches: 5. The CDR3 has 14 amino acids. Germline V gene data show CDR1 as SGHNT and CDR2 as YYREEE (reference sequence). The CDR3 nucleotides read TGTGCCAGCAGCTTTGATGGGGACAGGGATGGCTACACCTTC. This encodes CASSFDGDRDGYTF.

This clone has a handful of counts. J is TRBJ1-5 and V is TRBV2; 7 bases are shared with TRBD1. Germline CDR1 SNHLY, CDR2 FYNNEI. V lost 6 bases to trimming and J lost 2 bases; unmatched junction nucleotides: 7. This CDR3 contains 15 residues. CDR3 in DNA: TGTGCCAGCAGGGAACAGGGGCAGCGCAATCAGCCCCAGCATTTT. Translated, it gives CASREQGQRNQPQHF.

The chain links TRBV7-2 to TRBJ1-2; weak D call: TRBD1 (6 bases). This CDR3 is 15 amino acids long. The germline V gene encodes CDR1 SGHTA and CDR2 FQGNSA. The ends were cut back, 2 bases at V and 0 bases at J, with 10 bases in the middle. CDR3 sequence: CASSLQGYSNYGYTF. In DNA, the CDR3 is TGTGCCAGCAGCTTACAGGGGTACTCTAACTATGGCTACACCTTC. Supplemented by reference TRBV7-2 and TRBJ1-2, the full variable domain reads GAGVSQSPSNKVTEKGKDVELRCDPISGHTALYWYRQSLGQGLEFLIYFQGNSAPDKSGLPSDRFSAERTGGSVSTLTIQRTQQEDSAVYLCASSLQGYSNYGYTFGSGTRLTVV.

This clone was observed a few times. The rearrangement uses TRBV6-6 and TRBJ2-1; D may be TRBD2 (6 bases). This CDR3 has 15 residues. Germline CDR1 is MNHNY and CDR2 is SVGAGI (reference sequence). The V and J ends lost 5 bases and 7 bases respectively, with 18 bases between them. The CDR3 protein is CASSLSTQAGNEQFF. The CDR3 region has the DNA TGTGCCAGCAGTCTGTCTACCCAGGCGGGGAATGAGCAGTTCTTC.

This clone was seen a handful of times. The rearrangement joins TRBV19 to TRBJ1-4; D may be TRBD1 (6 bases). This CDR3 is 13 amino acids long. V was pared by 7 bases and J by 5 bases, with 11 bases between. Germline V gene sequence: CDR1 LNHDA, CDR2 SQIVND (reference sequence). CDR3 sequence reads: CASTGQGNEKLFF. CDR3 coding DNA: TGTGCCAGTACGGGGCAGGGGAATGAAAAACTGTTTTTT.

The genes are TRBV19 and TRBJ2-1; 8 nucleotides align to TRBD1. Germline V CDR1 and CDR2: LNHDA, SQIVND (reference sequence). This CDR3 is built from 13 residues. V lost 5 bases to trimming and J lost 10 bases; unmatched junction nucleotides: 7. The CDR3 DNA follows: TGTGCCAGTAGTCCGACCGGACAGGGCGAGCAGTTCTTC. This gives the protein CASSPTGQGEQFF. The full variable domain, completed using reference TRBV19 and TRBJ2-1, is DGGITQSPKYLFRKEGQNVTLSCEQNLNHDAMYWYRQDPGQGLRLIYYSQIVNDFQKGDIAEGYSVSREKKESFPLTVTSAQKNPTAFYLCASSPTGQGEQFFGPGTRLTVL.

The J gene is TRBJ2-1, the V gene TRBV6-4, with 10 positions matching TRBD2. Germline V CDR1 and CDR2: MRHNA, SNTAGT. The CDR3 runs 18 residues. After removal of 4 bases from V and 1 base from J, the junction contained 10 bases not matched to a gene. CDR3 in amino acids: CASSVSAGGPPSYNEQFF. The CDR3 nucleotides read TGTGCCAGCAGTGTATCAGCGGGGGGGCCTCCTTCCTACAATGAGCAGTTCTTC.

The chain carries TRBV7-8 and TRBJ2-5; TRBD1 agrees at 7 bases. The DNA end is more similar to TRBJ2-7, so the J call may be wrong. The CDR3 sequence is 13 residues long. Germline-derived CDR1 and CDR2 are SGHVS and FQNEAQ. The CDR3, as DNA: TGTGCCAGCAGCCTGGGACAGCCCTACGAGCAGTACTTC. Protein: CASSLGQPYEQYF.